The 30 T cell receptor beta chains reported below all come from one sample, sequenced in a study of T cell responses to AZD1222 COVID-19 vaccine. The protocol was immunoSEQ multiplex PCR, while the TCRdb copy is restricted to in-frame clones and leaves out a portion. The sample contains over 50,000 clones, less than 90% of which appear only once. The material was peripheral blood, obtained on day 0 of AZD1222 vaccination. The receptor source for this set is an adult in good health.

This clone showed up just a few times. The chain is built from TRBV9 and TRBJ1-2; 9 bases are a match to TRBD1. CDR1 SGDLS and CDR2 YYNGEE come from the germline V gene. This CDR3 has 18 residues. J lost 1 base, V lost 3 bases, and 13 bases had no gene match. The CDR3 nucleotides read TGTGCCAGCAGCGAAACGACAGGGGGTGCTAATTATAACTATGGCTACACCTTC. Translation: CASSETTGGANYNYGYTF.

The rearrangement joins TRBV9 to TRBJ1-6, with D maybe TRBD1 (6 bases). The V end lost 0 bases, the J end lost 7 bases, and 14 bases lay between the germline ends. The CDR3 totals 16 residues. Germline V gives CDR1 SGDLS, CDR2 YYNGEE. The CDR3 spells CASSVGVRGSNSPLHF. The CDR3, as DNA: TGTGCCAGCAGCGTAGGGGTCAGGGGCTCCAATTCACCCCTCCACTTT.

The chain combines TRBV11-2 with TRBJ1-4; D gene ambiguous. Germline CDR1 is SGHAT and CDR2 is FQNNGV. The CDR3 extends over 16 amino acids. The ends were cut back, 1 base at V and 2 bases at J, with 11 bases in the middle. This CDR3 reads CASSLGTGSTNEKLFF. CDR3 nucleotide sequence: TGTGCCAGCAGCTTAGGAACGGGGTCCACTAATGAAAAACTGTTTTTT.

The chain employs TRBV6-7 and TRBJ2-3, with a weak D call TRBD1 (7 bases). TRBV6-7 is an ORF, with its function uncertain. V lost 11 bases and J 2 bases, leaving 14 bases between the germline ends. This CDR3 is built from 13 residues. CDR3 in DNA: TGTGCCCCGGCAGGGGGGTTCACAGATACGCAGTATTTT. Its protein is CAPAGGFTDTQYF.

The chain employs TRBV11-3 and TRBJ1-1; D is ambiguous. This CDR3 contains 14 residues. Deletions cut 5 bases from V and 1 base from J, with 11 bases between. Looked up from germline, CDR1 is SGHNT and CDR2 is YENEEA. The CDR3 reads CASSPHGSNTEAFF. DNA of the CDR3: TGTGCCAGCAGCCCGCACGGCTCGAACACTGAAGCTTTCTTT.

This clone came up a few times. This rearrangement joins TRBV2 to TRBJ2-5, with 9 bases matching TRBD2. Germline V gene data show CDR1 as SNHLY and CDR2 as FYNNEI. The V gene end was trimmed by 4 bases and the J gene end by 4 bases; junction bases not matched to a gene: 10. CDR3 length equals 16 residues. The CDR3 bases are TGTGCCAGCAGTGGAAATCTAGCGGGGAGAGGAGAGACCCAGTACTTC. This sequence encodes CASSGNLAGRGETQYF.

V usage is TRBV6-5 and J usage is TRBJ2-6; TRBD1 agrees at 8 bases. The junction had 4 bases not matched to a gene; V was cut back by 7 bases and J by 2 bases. Germline V gives CDR1 MNHEY, CDR2 SVGAGI. The CDR3 contains 15 residues. The CDR3 region has the DNA TGTGCCAGCAAGACCAGGGGGCCTGGGGCCAACGTCCTGACTTTC. This sequence encodes CASKTRGPGANVLTF.

The V gene is TRBV9, the J gene TRBJ2-5; TRBD2 matches 8 bases. The CDR3 runs to 14 residues. Per germline, CDR1 SGDLS and CDR2 YYNGEE. The J segment lost 2 bases and the V segment lost 7 bases, leaving 7 bases of the junction unmatched. DNA for the CDR3: TGTGCCAGCGCGGGGGGCAGTCGGCAAGAGACCCAGTACTTC. It translates to CASAGGSRQETQYF.

The gene calls are TRBV20-1 and TRBJ1-2; D call uncertain. The ends were cut back, 7 bases at V and 5 bases at J, with 11 bases in the middle. The CDR3 consists of 11 residues. Per the germline V gene, CDR1 is DFQATT and CDR2 is SNEGSKA (reference sequence). The chain's CDR3 is CSVANDYGYTF. The CDR3 coding sequence is TGCAGTGTCGCCAATGATTATGGCTACACCTTC.

V gene TRBV5-1 combines with J gene TRBJ1-4; 8 positions match TRBD1. CDR3 size: 16 residues. The germline CDR1 and CDR2 sequences are SGHRS and YFSETQ. The V gene end was trimmed by 0 bases and the J gene end by 8 bases; junction bases not matched to a gene: 9. The CDR3 region is CASSLGVTGAGEKLFF. The CDR3 coding sequence is TGCGCCAGCAGCTTGGGCGTGACAGGGGCCGGGGAAAAACTGTTTTTT.

The chain is built from TRBV25-1 and TRBJ2-3; D is ambiguous. CDR3 size: 13 residues. The germline V gene encodes CDR1 MGHDK and CDR2 SYGVNS. Trimming took 7 bases from V and 6 from J, leaving 14 bases between them. Here the CDR3 DNA reads TGTGCCAGCACAACCTCTTCAGGTGATACGCAGTATTTT. It yields the protein CASTTSSGDTQYF.

The chain links TRBV15 to TRBJ1-5; D is possibly TRBD1 (6 bases). Trimming pared 6 bases from V and 2 bases from J, leaving 17 bases between. The CDR3 has 16 residues. CDR1 and CDR2 from the germline V gene are LNHNV and YYDKDF (reference sequence). The CDR3 sequence is CATSVRQAGGNQPQHF. The CDR3 coding sequence is TGTGCCACCAGTGTCCGACAGGCGGGGGGCAATCAGCCCCAGCATTTT.

V gene TRBV6-5 combines with J gene TRBJ2-7; 9 bases align to TRBD2. Germline-derived CDR1 and CDR2 are MNHEY and SVGAGI. The V and J ends lost 0 bases and 7 bases, in that order; junction bases with no gene match: 7. The CDR3 runs to 15 residues. The CDR3 DNA follows: TGTGCCAGCAGTTACTCCCAGCGGGGGGCAGAGGAGCAGTACTTC. Residues: CASSYSQRGAEEQYF.

This clone appeared once. The chain couples TRBV4-1 to TRBJ1-2; D not resolved. Germline loops: CDR1 MGHRA, CDR2 YSYEKL. Deletions cut 4 bases from V and 7 bases from J, with 16 bases between. The CDR3 length is 14 residues. DNA of the CDR3: TGCGCCAGCAGCCCGGAGGGCCTCCCAGGTGGCTACACCTTC. This codes for CASSPEGLPGGYTF.

This clone was found once. The chain couples TRBV4-2 to TRBJ2-5, with 7 bases lining up with TRBD2. Losses at the gene ends were 1 base for V and 2 bases for J; bases not matched to a gene: 4. Per the germline V gene, CDR1 is LGHNA and CDR2 is YNFKEQ. The CDR3 totals 15 residues. CDR3 sequence reads: CASSQADGGQETQYF. DNA of the CDR3: TGTGCCAGCAGCCAAGCAGACGGGGGGCAAGAGACCCAGTACTTC.

The chain recombines TRBV5-1 with TRBJ2-5, with a tentative D call TRBD2 (5 bases). The germline CDR1 and CDR2 sequences are SGHRS and YFSETQ. V lost 0 bases to trimming and J lost 5 bases, with 11 bases between them. There are 14 residues in the CDR3. The CDR3 here is CASSLGRRGETQYF. The CDR3 coding sequence is TGCGCCAGCAGCTTGGGCCGGAGAGGGGAGACCCAGTACTTC.

Only a few counts were recorded for this clone. The gene calls are TRBV11-2 and TRBJ2-1, with 7 bases identical to TRBD1. CDR1 is SGHAT, CDR2 FQNNGV, per germline. V lost 3 bases and J lost 7; bases outside the gene matches: 6. The CDR3 runs 14 residues. The CDR3, as DNA: TGTGCCAGCAGCTTCGGGACAGAGGCAAATGAGCAGTTCTTC. This codes for CASSFGTEANEQFF.

The chain combines TRBV14 with TRBJ2-4, with D possibly being TRBD2 (7 bases). Germline CDR1 SGHDN, CDR2 FVKESK. The CDR3 spans 15 residues. V lost 8 bases to trimming and J lost 1 base, with 15 bases between them. Here the CDR3 reads CASPGGGEAKNIQYF. In DNA, the CDR3 is TGTGCCAGCCCTGGGGGGGGCGAGGCCAAAAACATTCAGTACTTC.

This clone rates as medium-sized (0.01 to 0.1%). V usage is TRBV10-2 and J usage is TRBJ2-1, with 13 nucleotides matching TRBD2. Germline V CDR1 and CDR2: WSHSY, SAAADI. The trim removed 8 bases at V and 8 bases at J, leaving 9 bases unmatched. This CDR3 has 15 residues. The chain's CDR3 is CASGGGLAGVYEQFF. DNA of the CDR3: TGCGCCAGCGGGGGTGGACTAGCGGGGGTTTATGAGCAGTTCTTC.

The genes are TRBV6-2 or TRBV6-3 and TRBJ1-6; the match to TRBD1 covers 8 bases. CDR1 MNHEY and CDR2 SVGEGT come from the germline V gene. This CDR3 region has 14 residues. The trim removed 2 bases at V and 10 bases at J, leaving 4 bases unmatched. CDR3 in DNA: TGTGCCAGCAGTTACCAGGGGGCGGACTCACCCCTCCACTTT. It codes for CASSYQGADSPLHF.

This sequence joins TRBV2 and TRBJ1-2, with 7 bases lining up with TRBD1. Germline lookup yields CDR1 SNHLY and CDR2 FYNNEI. The CDR3 is 12 amino acids. The V segment lost 7 bases and the J segment 4 bases; nucleotides outside the gene matches: 3. The CDR3 nucleotides are TGTGCCAGCACCGGGACAGCCTATGGCTACACCTTC. This gives the protein CASTGTAYGYTF. Looking up the rest from reference TRBV2 and TRBJ1-2 gives the full variable domain: EPEVTQTPSHQVTQMGQEVILRCVPISNHLYFYWYRQILGQKVEFLVSFYNNEISEKSEIFDDQFSVERPDGSNFTLKIRSTKLEDSAMYFCASTGTAYGYTFGSGTRLTVV.

The chain recombines TRBV30 with TRBJ1-4; tentative D call: TRBD1 (5 bases). Germline V gene data show CDR1 as GTSNPN and CDR2 as SVGIG (reference sequence). This CDR3 is built from 13 residues. The CDR3 spells CAAQGLYREKLFF. In nucleotides, the CDR3 is TGTGCGGCGCAGGGCCTTTACCGCGAAAAACTGTTTTTT. The full variable domain, its missing parts supplied by reference TRBV30 and TRBJ1-4, is SQTIHQWPATLVQPVGSPLSLECTVEGTSNPNLYWYRQAAGRGLQLLFYSVGIGQISSEVPQNLSASRPQDRQFILSSKKLLLSDSGFYLCAAQGLYREKLFFGSGTQLSVL.

This clone was recorded once. The chain links TRBV9 to TRBJ1-3; the match to TRBD1 covers 7 bases. The length of the CDR3 is 17 residues. J lost 4 bases, V lost 4 bases, and 14 bases had no gene match. From germline, CDR1 is SGDLS and CDR2 YYNGEE. CDR3 amino acids: CASSTRQGEVYGNTIYF. DNA of the CDR3: TGTGCCAGCAGCACCCGACAGGGTGAAGTTTACGGAAACACCATATATTTT.

The rearrangement links TRBV18 to TRBJ1-1; perhaps TRBD1 as D (5 bases). V was pared by 5 bases and J by 6 bases, with 16 bases between. The CDR3 has 14 residues. The V gene's germline CDR1 is KGHSH and CDR2 LQKENI. Written as DNA, the CDR3 is TGTGCCAGCTCATCCGGGGGGTCGGGAGCTGAAGCTTTCTTT. It translates to CASSSGGSGAEAFF.

The V and J genes are TRBV7-9 and TRBJ2-3; 12 bases fit TRBD2. The CDR3 length is 17 residues. Germline V gene lookup returns CDR1 SEHNR and CDR2 FQNEAQ (reference sequence). V shed 5 bases, J shed 1 base, and the junction held 7 bases outside the gene matches. CDR3 residues: CASSPLAGGLRTDTQYF. CDR3 nucleotide sequence: TGTGCCAGCAGCCCACTAGCGGGGGGATTACGCACAGATACGCAGTATTTT.

This chain uses TRBV25-1 with TRBJ1-1; possible D gene TRBD1, 6 bases. The germline V gene has CDR1 MGHDK and CDR2 SYGVNS. The V end lost 3 bases, the J end lost 7 bases, and 21 bases lay between the germline ends. The CDR3 length is 16 residues. Here the CDR3 reads CASSDQGAAPQGEAFF. As DNA, the CDR3 is TGTGCCAGCAGTGACCAGGGCGCCGCCCCACAGGGTGAAGCTTTCTTT.

The chain is built from TRBV4-2 and TRBJ2-3; D may be TRBD1 (6 bases). V lost 5 bases, J lost 7 bases, and 16 bases lay in between. The CDR3 loop spans 14 amino acids. Per germline, CDR1 LGHNA and CDR2 YNFKEQ. For the CDR3, the DNA is TGTGCCAGCAGCTCCCGACAGGTGACTAATACGCAGTATTTT. As protein: CASSSRQVTNTQYF.

CDR3 amino acids: CASSWQGPFVEAFF. CDR3 nucleotide sequence: TGTGCCAGTAGTTGGCAGGGGCCCTTTGTTGAAGCTTTCTTT. The chain has TRBV19 and TRBJ1-1, with a tentative D call TRBD1 (6 bases). The germline V gene encodes CDR1 LNHDA and CDR2 SQIVND (reference sequence). This CDR3 has 14 amino acids. V was cut by 5 bases and J by 7 bases, with 17 bases left in between.

This clone came up a few times. The genes are TRBV7-2 and TRBJ1-2, with 8 bases identical to TRBD1. CDR3 length: 17 residues. The trim removed 4 bases at V and 2 bases at J, leaving 12 bases unmatched. Germline V gives CDR1 SGHTA, CDR2 FQGNSA. The CDR3 loop reads CASSSTPDRGRNYGYTF. The DNA for the CDR3 is TGTGCCAGCAGCTCCACCCCTGACAGGGGAAGGAACTATGGCTACACCTTC. The full variable domain, in which reference TRBV7-2 and TRBJ1-2 provide the parts outside the CDR3, is GAGVSQSPSNKVTEKGKDVELRCDPISGHTALYWYRQSLGQGLEFLIYFQGNSAPDKSGLPSDRFSAERTGGSVSTLTIQRTQQEDSAVYLCASSSTPDRGRNYGYTFGSGTRLTVV.

V and J are TRBV5-6 and TRBJ2-3, with D perhaps TRBD2 (6 bases). In germline, CDR1 is SGHDT, CDR2 YYEEEE. CDR3 size: 13 residues. V was shortened by 5 bases and J by 2 bases, with 9 bases between the two germline ends. The CDR3: CASRSDYTDTQYF. The DNA for the CDR3 is TGTGCCAGCAGGTCGGACTACACAGATACGCAGTATTTT.